A selection of T cell receptor beta chains follows, all from one sample in a study of blood T cell repertoires in COVID-19. Repertoires were generated with immunoSEQ multiplex PCR, while TCRdb's copy carries only in-frame clones and drops some. This sample has under 300,000 clones, with just under 85% found just once. The specimen was peripheral blood. All receptors come from an older woman with active or convalescent COVID-19. Each CDR3 is given with its conserved first and last residue. Fields, in order: J gene, D gene, clone size, CDR3 length, V gene, CDR3 DNA, CDR3 protein. D genes are given only for firm matches. The size field is filled for only some rows; it gives once, few, many or a size class.

TRBJ1-1	NA	NA	15	TRBV28	TGTGCCAGCAGTCCGAACGGACAGTTGAACACTGAAGCTTTCTTT	CASSPNGQLNTEAFF
TRBJ2-3	NA	NA	16	TRBV9	TGTGCCAGCAGCGTAGCTCTAGCTGACGAGTCAGATACGCAGTATTTT	CASSVALADESDTQYF
TRBJ1-2	NA	NA	12	TRBV10-3	TGTGCCATCAGGGCGGGAGACTATGGCTACACCTTC	CAIRAGDYGYTF
TRBJ1-2	NA	few	13	TRBV2	TGTGCCAGCAGTGAAGTCACAGGGTTCGGCGACACCTTC	CASSEVTGFGDTF
TRBJ1-6	NA	NA	13	TRBV5-4	TGTGCCAGCAGCAGGGAGTATAATTCACCCCTCCACTTT	CASSREYNSPLHF
TRBJ2-1	NA	NA	17	TRBV28	TGTGCCAGCAGTTTAATCCCGACGAGGAGCTCCTACAATGAGCAGTTCTTC	CASSLIPTRSSYNEQFF
TRBJ2-5	NA	NA	14	TRBV25-1	TGTGCCAGCAGTAGCCAGGGTTTCTTGGAGACCCAGTACTTC	CASSSQGFLETQYF
TRBJ2-7	TRBD2	few	14	TRBV9	TGTGCCAGCAGCCTGGGACTACACTCCTACGAGCAGTACTTC	CASSLGLHSYEQYF
TRBJ1-5	NA	NA	14	TRBV7-2	TGTGCCAGCAGCTTAACGCCAGGGGAACAGCCCCAGCATTTT	CASSLTPGEQPQHF
TRBJ2-3	NA	NA	17	TRBV27	TGTGCCAGCAGTTTGATGACACCAATGGATAGCACAGATACGCAGTATTTT	CASSLMTPMDSTDTQYF
TRBJ2-1	NA	NA	16	TRBV7-8	TGTGCCAGCAGCTCACAAGACGGAGCCTCCTACAATGAGCAGTTCTTC	CASSSQDGASYNEQFF
TRBJ1-2	NA	NA	14	TRBV6-2/TRBV6-3	TGTGCCAGCAGTTACTCGCCCGCGAACTATGGCTACACCTTC	CASSYSPANYGYTF
TRBJ2-3	NA	once	14	TRBV19	TGTGCCAGCCCCCCCGCGGTTCCCACAGATACGCAGTATTTT	CASPPAVPTDTQYF